This TCR beta chain is drawn from a study of blood T cell repertoires in COVID-19. Looking at the study overall: Sample material is recorded as cDNA or gDNA derived from T cells, B-cell-depleted T cells, or PBMCs.

Between the trimmed V and J ends, which lost 11 bases and 9 bases, there was a span of 17 bases. The germline V gene has CDR1 SEHNR and CDR2 FQNEAQ (reference sequence). CDR3 length equals 13 residues. The assay was immunoSEQ multiplex PCR, and TCRdb's table has in-frame clones only and misses some. The table includes more than 250,000 clones, approximately 91% detected once. In its sample, this clone was seen once. This clonotype was sampled from a human donor in a cohort sampled during active COVID-19. The sequencing input was peripheral blood. V is TRBV7-9 and J is TRBJ1-6, with a tentative D call TRBD1 (5 bases). This chain's CDR3 is CAVGGSLGSPLHF. For the CDR3, the DNA is TGTGCCGTCGGGGGGTCATTGGGTTCACCCCTCCACTTT.